These 13 T cell receptor beta chains share one sample of origin, sequenced in a study of CD8+ T cells in alopecia areata. RNA, once extracted, was reverse transcribed into cDNA for use as the sequencing template. The assay was immunoSEQ multiplex PCR, and TCRdb's table has in-frame clones only and misses some. The sample lists roughly 250,000 clones, 60% occurring once. Treatment here: oral pan-JAK inhibitor, 5-10 mg twice daily. The source material was CD4+ T cells sorted from blood, sampled at week 52, from a patient treated with tofacitinib. Receptor source: a human donor with alopecia areata.

The rearrangement uses TRBV5-1 and TRBJ2-1; the D gene is possibly TRBD1 (6 bases). The CDR3 has 14 amino acids. The germline V gene has CDR1 SGHRS and CDR2 YFSETQ. V lost 4 bases to trimming and J lost 0 bases, with 8 bases between them. CDR3 DNA sequence: TGCGCCAGCAGCCAGACAGGCTCCTACAATGAGCAGTTCTTC. This gives the protein CASSQTGSYNEQFF.

This chain links TRBV30 with TRBJ1-5, with D perhaps TRBD1 (5 bases). The CDR3 extends over 12 amino acids. CDR1 GTSNPN and CDR2 SVGIG come from the germline V gene (reference sequence). Between the trimmed V and J ends, which lost 5 bases and 7 bases, there was a span of 12 bases. The CDR3 spells CAWSQGGQPQHF. CDR3 nucleotides: TGTGCCTGGTCCCAGGGCGGCCAGCCCCAGCATTTT.

The chain has TRBV2 and TRBJ1-6; D might be TRBD1 (5 bases). CDR3 length: 17 amino acids. Germline values: CDR1 SNHLY, CDR2 FYNNEI. V lost 3 bases and J lost 10, with 22 bases in between. CDR3 nucleotide sequence: TGTGCCAGCAGTGAGCAGAACGGACACTGGGAGGGGTCACCCCTCCACTTT. Translating it yields CASSEQNGHWEGSPLHF.

CDR3 sequence reads: CAWSVGGSGNTIYF. CDR3 bases: TGTGCCTGGAGTGTAGGAGGGAGTGGAAACACCATATATTTT. The rearrangement uses TRBV30 and TRBJ1-3; no reliable D call. Germline CDR1 reads GTSNPN; CDR2 reads SVGIG (reference sequence). Trimming stripped 0 bases from V and 3 bases from J, with 9 bases between. The CDR3 loop spans 14 amino acids.

V and J are TRBV7-9 and TRBJ2-7, with a weak D call TRBD1 (6 bases). The CDR3 is 15 amino acids. Germline assignment: CDR1 SEHNR and CDR2 FQNEAQ (reference sequence). Trimming shortened V by 4 bases and J by 0 bases, and 13 bases separated the two germline ends. The CDR3 sequence is CASSSWTAPSYEQYF. The DNA for the CDR3 is TGTGCCAGCAGCTCTTGGACAGCCCCCTCCTACGAGCAGTACTTC.

The J gene is TRBJ1-1, the V gene TRBV30; D is unclear. The V gene's germline CDR1 is GTSNPN and CDR2 SVGIG (reference sequence). The CDR3 consists of 11 residues. V lost 4 bases and J lost 4, with 7 bases in between. CDR3: CAWTGPTEAFF. The CDR3 DNA is TGTGCCTGGACCGGCCCCACTGAAGCTTTCTTT.

A few counts support this clone. The rearrangement links TRBV7-2 to TRBJ2-6; 7 bases agree with TRBD1. The germline gives CDR1 SGHTA, CDR2 FQGNSA. After removal of 8 bases from V and 0 bases from J, the junction contained 7 bases not matched to a gene. The CDR3 is 16 amino acids. Here the CDR3 reads CASRGQATSGANVLTF. In nucleotides, the CDR3 is TGTGCCAGCCGTGGACAGGCCACCTCTGGGGCCAACGTCCTGACTTTC. Drawing the rest from reference TRBV7-2 and TRBJ2-6, the complete variable domain is GAGVSQSPSNKVTEKGKDVELRCDPISGHTALYWYRQSLGQGLEFLIYFQGNSAPDKSGLPSDRFSAERTGGSVSTLTIQRTQQEDSAVYLCASRGQATSGANVLTFGAGSRLTVL.

The chain links TRBV29-1 to TRBJ2-5, with D perhaps being TRBD1 or TRBD2 (5 bases each). The V gene lost 5 bases and the J gene lost 7 bases, with 14 bases spanning the gap. Germline lookup yields CDR1 SQVTM and CDR2 ANQGSEA. The CDR3 covers 12 residues. The CDR3 DNA is TGCAGCGTTCGAGGGGTCCCGGGGACCCAGTACTTC. Translating gives CSVRGVPGTQYF. The variable domain in full, with the rest retrieved from reference TRBV29-1 and TRBJ2-5, is SAVISQKPSRDICQRGTSLTIQCQVDSQVTMMFWYRQQPGQSLTLIATANQGSEATYESGFVIDKFPISRPNLTFSTLTVSNMSPEDSSIYLCSVRGVPGTQYFGPGTRLLVL.

The rearrangement uses TRBV7-2 and TRBJ1-1; D not certain. The V end lost 5 bases, the J end lost 12 bases, and 16 bases lay between the germline ends. This CDR3 has 12 residues. Germline loops: CDR1 SGHTA, CDR2 FQGNSA. DNA for the CDR3: TGTGCCAGCAGCCTCCCTTTAGGACTACCTTTCTTT. It translates to CASSLPLGLPFF.

This clone was seen a handful of times. This chain connects TRBV14 to TRBJ2-3, with a tentative D call TRBD2 (5 bases). The CDR3 sequence is 14 residues long. Per the germline V gene, CDR1 is SGHDN and CDR2 is FVKESK. V shed 0 bases and J shed 8 bases, with 12 bases lying between them. For the CDR3, the DNA is TGTGCCAGCAGCCAAGATCAACTTGCGGGTACGCAGTATTTT. Translated: CASSQDQLAGTQYF.

CDR3 amino acids: CAWIQLEAFF. CDR3 bases: TGTGCCTGGATACAGCTTGAAGCTTTCTTT. This chain uses TRBV30 with TRBJ1-1; D remains ambiguous. Germline values: CDR1 GTSNPN, CDR2 SVGIG (reference sequence). The CDR3 spans 10 residues. Trimming left V 4 bases short and J 7 bases short, with 7 bases between.

V is TRBV4-1 and J is TRBJ1-5; D is uncertain. This CDR3 has 14 residues. The ends were cut back, 0 bases at V and 6 bases at J, with 9 bases in the middle. Germline loops: CDR1 MGHRA, CDR2 YSYEKL. The CDR3 bases are TGCGCCAGCAGCCAAGATCGGTGGGGTCAGCCCCAGCATTTT. This translates into CASSQDRWGQPQHF.

This clone was recorded a few times. This chain uses TRBV29-1 with TRBJ1-6; D is possibly TRBD1 (6 bases). The ends were cut back, 6 bases at V and 5 bases at J, with 14 bases in the middle. The germline CDR1 and CDR2 sequences are SQVTM and ANQGSEA. There are 14 residues in the CDR3. CDR3 nucleotide sequence: TGCAGCGTGGCGGAGGGGGAGGATAATTCACCCCTCCACTTT. Protein product: CSVAEGEDNSPLHF.